One sample yielded the 8 T cell receptor beta chains listed below, sequenced in a study of siplizumab effects on memory and regulatory T cells. Clones were read by immunoSEQ multiplex PCR, and TCRdb kept only the in-frame ones, dropping some. The sample comprises 92,000 or so clones, around 90% of which are singletons, and about 16% rests with the top ten. The sample taken for sequencing was CD4+ T cells sorted from blood. The source is a human donor in good health.

The chain combines TRBV7-9 with TRBJ2-7; TRBD1 agrees at 8 bases. Trimming removed 6 bases from V and 2 bases from J; junction bases left unmatched: 6. Germline values: CDR1 SEHNR, CDR2 FQNEAQ (reference sequence). This CDR3 comprises 14 residues. The CDR3 coding sequence is TGTGCCAGCAGACCCGGACAGGGAGCCTACGAGCAGTACTTC. Its protein is CASRPGQGAYEQYF.

The chain employs TRBV28 and TRBJ2-5; 9 bases are shared with TRBD2. The CDR3 is 16 amino acids. Per the germline V gene, CDR1 is MDHEN and CDR2 is SYDVKM. V was pared by 3 bases and J by 3 bases, with 8 bases of the junction left unmatched. CDR3 bases: TGTGCCAGCAGTTTGTTGACTAGCGGATCAAAAGAGACCCAGTACTTC. It codes for CASSLLTSGSKETQYF.

In DNA form, the CDR3 reads TGTGCCAGCAGTTTGACTAGCGGAGGCGTCGATACGCAGTATTTT. Amino acids: CASSLTSGGVDTQYF. J is TRBJ2-3 and V is TRBV7-8; 9 bases fit TRBD2. Looked up from germline, CDR1 is SGHVS and CDR2 is FQNEAQ. The ends lost 6 bases at V and 6 bases at J; junction bases unmatched: 10. There are 15 residues in the CDR3.

The gene calls are TRBV19 and TRBJ2-1; the match to TRBD2 covers 10 bases. The CDR3 totals 14 residues. After removal of 2 bases from V and 10 bases from J, the junction contained 5 bases not matched to a gene. Germline loops: CDR1 LNHDA, CDR2 SQIVND (reference sequence). The CDR3: CASSIKREGQEQFF. CDR3 coding DNA: TGTGCCAGTAGTATAAAGCGGGAGGGCCAAGAGCAGTTCTTC. Based on the CDR3 plus reference TRBV19 and TRBJ2-1, the full variable domain is DGGITQSPKYLFRKEGQNVTLSCEQNLNHDAMYWYRQDPGQGLRLIYYSQIVNDFQKGDIAEGYSVSREKKESFPLTVTSAQKNPTAFYLCASSIKREGQEQFFGPGTRLTVL.

This chain joins TRBV7-2 and TRBJ1-5; a weak D match, TRBD1 (5 bases). This CDR3 has 14 amino acids. The V end lost 5 bases, the J end lost 5 bases, and 13 bases lay between the germline ends. Germline CDR1 reads SGHTA; CDR2 reads FQGNSA. CDR3 DNA: TGTGCCAGCAGCGTTCGACAGACAGATCAGCCCCAGCATTTT. It codes for CASSVRQTDQPQHF.

The V call is TRBV5-5, the J call TRBJ1-1; 8 nucleotides agree with TRBD1. J lost 3 bases, V lost 5 bases, and 6 bases had no gene match. The CDR3 is made up of 14 amino acids. Germline V gene data show CDR1 as SGHKS and CDR2 as YYEKEE (reference sequence). As DNA, the CDR3 is TGTGCCAGCAGGCTGGGACAGGCTTACACTGAAGCTTTCTTT. It codes for CASRLGQAYTEAFF. The full variable domain, with the rest looked up from reference TRBV5-5 and TRBJ1-1, is DAGVTQSPTHLIKTRGQQVTLRCSPISGHKSVSWYQQVLGQGPQFIFQYYEKEERGRGNFPDRFSARQFPNYSSELNVNALLLGDSALYLCASRLGQAYTEAFFGQGTRLTVV.

This clone was seen just once. V usage is TRBV5-1 and J usage is TRBJ1-4, with D possibly TRBD1 on 5 matching bases. The V end was cut by 5 bases, the J end by 8 bases, with 16 bases between. Germline lookup yields CDR1 SGHRS and CDR2 YFSETQ. The CDR3 extends over 14 amino acids. The CDR3 is CASRPSGVQEKLFF. The CDR3 DNA sequence: TGCGCCAGCAGGCCGTCGGGGGTTCAGGAAAAACTGTTTTTT.

This clone was picked up one time. This sequence joins TRBV9 and TRBJ1-2; 8 bases agree with TRBD1. J gave up 5 bases and V 4 bases, and 19 bases lay outside the gene matches. This CDR3 region has 18 residues. Germline assignment: CDR1 SGDLS and CDR2 YYNGEE. Written as DNA, the CDR3 is TGTGCCAGCAGCCCACAGACAGGGGCTCAAGCCGGGGGGTATGGCTACACCTTC. Translating it yields CASSPQTGAQAGGYGYTF.